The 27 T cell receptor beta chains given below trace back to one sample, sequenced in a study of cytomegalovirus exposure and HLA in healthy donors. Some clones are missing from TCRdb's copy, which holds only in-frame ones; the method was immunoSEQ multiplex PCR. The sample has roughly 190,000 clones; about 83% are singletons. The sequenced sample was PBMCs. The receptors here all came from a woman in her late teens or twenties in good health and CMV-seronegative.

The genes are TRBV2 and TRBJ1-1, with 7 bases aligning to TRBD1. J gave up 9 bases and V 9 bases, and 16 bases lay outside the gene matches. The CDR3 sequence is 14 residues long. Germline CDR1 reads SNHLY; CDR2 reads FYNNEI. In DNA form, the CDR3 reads TGTGCCAGAACAAACAGGGGACAGCCACGAAAAGCTTTCTTT. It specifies CARTNRGQPRKAFF.

CDR3 amino acids: CAIRTSGPTDTQYF. CDR3 bases: TGTGCCATCCGGACCAGCGGCCCCACAGATACGCAGTATTTT. The chain recombines TRBV10-3 with TRBJ2-3; D might be TRBD2 (5 bases). V lost 8 bases and J lost 2, with 14 bases in between. From germline, CDR1 is ENHRY and CDR2 SYGVKD. The CDR3 is 14 amino acids.

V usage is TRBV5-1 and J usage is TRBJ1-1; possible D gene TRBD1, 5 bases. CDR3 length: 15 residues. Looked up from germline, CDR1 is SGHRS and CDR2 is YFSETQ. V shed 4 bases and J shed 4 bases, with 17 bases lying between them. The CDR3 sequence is CASSQQQSGGTEAFF. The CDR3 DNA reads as TGCGCCAGCAGCCAACAACAGTCCGGGGGCACTGAAGCTTTCTTT.

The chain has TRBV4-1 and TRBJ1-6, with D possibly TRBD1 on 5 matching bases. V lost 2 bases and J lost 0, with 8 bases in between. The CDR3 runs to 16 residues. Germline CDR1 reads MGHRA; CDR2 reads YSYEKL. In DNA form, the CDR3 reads TGCGCCAGCAGCCAAACAGGAAGCTCCTATAATTCACCCCTCCACTTT. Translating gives CASSQTGSSYNSPLHF.

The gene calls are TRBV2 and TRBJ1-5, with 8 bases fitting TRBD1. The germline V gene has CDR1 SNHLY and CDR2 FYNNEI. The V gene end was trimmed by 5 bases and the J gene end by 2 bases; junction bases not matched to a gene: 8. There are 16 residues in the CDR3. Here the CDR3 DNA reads TGTGCCAGCAGTCCAATACAGGGGGGCGGCAATCAGCCCCAGCATTTT. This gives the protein CASSPIQGGGNQPQHF.

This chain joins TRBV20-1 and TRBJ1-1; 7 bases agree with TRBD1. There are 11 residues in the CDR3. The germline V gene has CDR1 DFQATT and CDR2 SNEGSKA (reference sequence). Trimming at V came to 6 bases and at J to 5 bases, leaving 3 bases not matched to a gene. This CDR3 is CSAATGTEAFF. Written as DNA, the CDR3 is TGCAGTGCCGCGACAGGGACTGAAGCTTTCTTT.

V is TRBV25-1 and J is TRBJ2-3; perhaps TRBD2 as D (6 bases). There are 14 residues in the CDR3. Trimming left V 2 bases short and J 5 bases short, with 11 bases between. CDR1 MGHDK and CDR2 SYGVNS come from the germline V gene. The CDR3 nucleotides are TGTGCCAGCAGTGAAGCGGGATGGGGAGATACGCAGTATTTT. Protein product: CASSEAGWGDTQYF.

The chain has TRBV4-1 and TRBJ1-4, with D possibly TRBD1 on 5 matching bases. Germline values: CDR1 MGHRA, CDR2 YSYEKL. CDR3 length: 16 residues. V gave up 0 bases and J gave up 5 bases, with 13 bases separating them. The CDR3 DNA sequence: TGCGCCAGCAGCCAAGATGGAGGGGTCCTGAATGAAAAACTGTTTTTT. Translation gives CASSQDGGVLNEKLFF.

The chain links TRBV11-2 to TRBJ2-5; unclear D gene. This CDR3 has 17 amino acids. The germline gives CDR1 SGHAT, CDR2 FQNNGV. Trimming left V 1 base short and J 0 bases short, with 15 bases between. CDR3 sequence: CASSLGGRRAYQETQYF. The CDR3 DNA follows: TGTGCCAGCAGCTTAGGAGGTCGGCGTGCGTACCAAGAGACCCAGTACTTC.

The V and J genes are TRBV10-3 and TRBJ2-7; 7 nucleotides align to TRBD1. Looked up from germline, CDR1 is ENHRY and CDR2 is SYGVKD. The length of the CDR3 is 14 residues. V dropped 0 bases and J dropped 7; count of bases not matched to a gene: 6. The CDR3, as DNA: TGTGCCATCAGTGAGTCGGGACAGTCTGAAGAGCAGTACTTC. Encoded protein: CAISESGQSEEQYF.

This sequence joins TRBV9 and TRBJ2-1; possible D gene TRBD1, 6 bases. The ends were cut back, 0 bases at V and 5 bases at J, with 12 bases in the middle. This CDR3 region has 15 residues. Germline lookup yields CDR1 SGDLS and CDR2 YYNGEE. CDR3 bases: TGTGCCAGCAGCGTAGACAGGGATGGTCACAATGAGCAGTTCTTC. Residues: CASSVDRDGHNEQFF.

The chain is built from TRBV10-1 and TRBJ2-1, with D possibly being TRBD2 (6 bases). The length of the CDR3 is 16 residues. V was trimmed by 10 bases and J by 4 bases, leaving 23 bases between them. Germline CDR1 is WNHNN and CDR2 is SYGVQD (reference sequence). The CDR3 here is CATSTTFAGLYNEQFF. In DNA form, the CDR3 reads TGCGCCACCAGCACAACCTTCGCGGGGCTGTACAATGAGCAGTTCTTC.

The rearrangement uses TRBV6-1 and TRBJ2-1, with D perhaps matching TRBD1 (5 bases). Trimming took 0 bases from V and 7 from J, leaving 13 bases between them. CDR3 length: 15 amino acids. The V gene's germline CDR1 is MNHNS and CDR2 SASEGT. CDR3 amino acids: CASSEAPGSWNEQFF. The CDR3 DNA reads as TGTGCCAGCAGTGAAGCTCCAGGGTCTTGGAATGAGCAGTTCTTC.

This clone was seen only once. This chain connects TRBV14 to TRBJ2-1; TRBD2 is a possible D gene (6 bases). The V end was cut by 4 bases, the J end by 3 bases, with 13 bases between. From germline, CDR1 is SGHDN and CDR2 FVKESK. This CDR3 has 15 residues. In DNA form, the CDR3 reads TGTGCCAGCAGCCGGGACTCACGATTCTACAATGAGCAGTTCTTC. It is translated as CASSRDSRFYNEQFF.

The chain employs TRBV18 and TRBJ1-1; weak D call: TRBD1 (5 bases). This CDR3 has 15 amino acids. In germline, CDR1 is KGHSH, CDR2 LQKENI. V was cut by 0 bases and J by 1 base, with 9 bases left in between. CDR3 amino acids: CASSPPGRPNTEAFF. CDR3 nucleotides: TGTGCCAGCTCACCACCGGGGCGGCCGAACACTGAAGCTTTCTTT.

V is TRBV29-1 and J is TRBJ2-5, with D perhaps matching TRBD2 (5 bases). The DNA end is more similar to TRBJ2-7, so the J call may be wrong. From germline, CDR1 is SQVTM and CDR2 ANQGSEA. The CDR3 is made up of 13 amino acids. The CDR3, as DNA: TGCAGCGTTGAAGGGGTGGGGAGCTACGAGCAGTACTTC. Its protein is CSVEGVGSYEQYF.

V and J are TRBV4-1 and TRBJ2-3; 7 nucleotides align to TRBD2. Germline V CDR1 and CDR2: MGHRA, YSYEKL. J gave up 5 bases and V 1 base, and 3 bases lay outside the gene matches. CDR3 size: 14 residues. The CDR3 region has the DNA TGCGCCAGCAGCCAAGGGACTAGTAAAGATACGCAGTATTTT. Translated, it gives CASSQGTSKDTQYF.

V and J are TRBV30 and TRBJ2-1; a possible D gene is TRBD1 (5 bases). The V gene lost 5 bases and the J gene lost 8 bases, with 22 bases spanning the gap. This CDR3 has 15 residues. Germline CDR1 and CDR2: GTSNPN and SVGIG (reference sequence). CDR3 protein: CAWQGFRPLTYEQFF. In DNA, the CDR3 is TGTGCCTGGCAGGGTTTCCGCCCCCTCACCTATGAGCAGTTCTTC.

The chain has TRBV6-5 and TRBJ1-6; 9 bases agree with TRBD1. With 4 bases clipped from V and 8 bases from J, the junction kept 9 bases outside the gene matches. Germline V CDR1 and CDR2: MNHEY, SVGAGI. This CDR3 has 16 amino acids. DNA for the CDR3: TGTGCCAGCAGTTCGTCGGGACAGGGTAGTTATTCACCCCTCCACTTT. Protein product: CASSSSGQGSYSPLHF.

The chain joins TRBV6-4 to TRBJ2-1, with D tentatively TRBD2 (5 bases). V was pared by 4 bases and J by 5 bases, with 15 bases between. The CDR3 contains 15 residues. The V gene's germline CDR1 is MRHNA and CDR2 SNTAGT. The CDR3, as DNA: TGTGCCAGCAGTGCGGGAATAGGAGGCCACAATGAGCAGTTCTTC. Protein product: CASSAGIGGHNEQFF.

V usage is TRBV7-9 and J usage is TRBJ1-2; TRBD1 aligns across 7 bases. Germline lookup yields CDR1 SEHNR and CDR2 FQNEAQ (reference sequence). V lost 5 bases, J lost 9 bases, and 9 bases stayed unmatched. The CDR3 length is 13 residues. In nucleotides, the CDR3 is TGTGCCAGCAGCCAGAGACAGGGCCAACGCTACACCTTC. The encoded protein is CASSQRQGQRYTF.

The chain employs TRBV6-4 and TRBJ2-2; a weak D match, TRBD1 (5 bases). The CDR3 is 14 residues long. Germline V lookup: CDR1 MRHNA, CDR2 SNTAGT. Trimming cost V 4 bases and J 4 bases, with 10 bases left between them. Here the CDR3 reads CASSGQWATGELFF. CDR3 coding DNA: TGTGCCAGCAGTGGACAGTGGGCCACCGGGGAGCTGTTTTTT.

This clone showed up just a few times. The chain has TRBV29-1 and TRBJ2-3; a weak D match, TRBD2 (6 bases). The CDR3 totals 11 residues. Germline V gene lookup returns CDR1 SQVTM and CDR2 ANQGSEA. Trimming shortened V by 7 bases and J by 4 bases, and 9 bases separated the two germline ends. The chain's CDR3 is CSGGGADTQYF. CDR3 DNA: TGCAGCGGTGGCGGGGCAGATACGCAGTATTTT.

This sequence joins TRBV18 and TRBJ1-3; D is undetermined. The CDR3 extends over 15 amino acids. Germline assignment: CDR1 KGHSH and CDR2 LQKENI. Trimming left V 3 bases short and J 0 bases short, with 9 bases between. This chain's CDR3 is CASSPVGDSGNTIYF. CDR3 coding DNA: TGTGCCAGCTCACCTGTCGGAGACTCTGGAAACACCATATATTTT.

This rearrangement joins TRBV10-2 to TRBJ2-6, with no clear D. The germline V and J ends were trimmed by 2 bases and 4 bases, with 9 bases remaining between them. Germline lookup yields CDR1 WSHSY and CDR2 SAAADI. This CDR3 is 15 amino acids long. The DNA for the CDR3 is TGCGCCAGCAGTGAGAATTTTTCGGGGGCCAACGTCCTGACTTTC. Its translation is CASSENFSGANVLTF.

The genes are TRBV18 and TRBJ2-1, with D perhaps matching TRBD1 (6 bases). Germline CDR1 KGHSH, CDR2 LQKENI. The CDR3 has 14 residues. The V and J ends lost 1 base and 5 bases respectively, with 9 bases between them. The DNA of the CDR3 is TGTGCCAGCTCACCACTTAGGACAGACAATGAGCAGTTCTTC. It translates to CASSPLRTDNEQFF.

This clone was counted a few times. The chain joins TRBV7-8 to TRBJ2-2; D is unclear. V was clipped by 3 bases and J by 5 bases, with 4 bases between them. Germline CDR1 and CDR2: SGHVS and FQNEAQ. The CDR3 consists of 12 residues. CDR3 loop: CASSFLTGELFF. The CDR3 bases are TGTGCCAGCAGCTTTCTTACCGGGGAGCTGTTTTTT.